The present TCR beta chain was sequenced within a study of T cells in Graves' hyperthyroidism and ophthalmopathy. Study background: Peripheral blood sampling occurred at initial diagnosis, before any treatment.

The CDR3 regions of TCR beta were amplified from RNA transcripts. The primer set for the first-round RT-PCR of the TCR CDR3 was HTBI. Via MiXCR, TCRdb re-called the multiplex PCR reads, giving one row per CDR3 protein. The profile covers 550,000 to 650,000 distinct CDR3 sequences, with 14% appearing a single time and about 15% taken by the ten largest. Germline V gives CDR1 MNHNS, CDR2 SASEGT. V shed 8 bases and J 0 bases; nucleotides not matched to a gene: 5. This CDR3 contains 15 residues. In regard to this clonotype: The antigen is unknown.

Findings of the study overall: Patients with ophthalmopathy were separated from those with stable hyperthyroidism by a 13 V-J model. Progression to ophthalmopathy was predicted a median of 6.5 months early. Most thyroid clonotypes expanded above 0.001 appeared in blood too.

This receptor was obtained from a woman aged 40 to 49 with Graves' hyperthyroidism. The sequenced sample was blood. The rearrangement links TRBV6-1 to TRBJ2-2; 8 nucleotides align to TRBD1. CDR3 DNA sequence: TGTGCCAGCTATAAGGGACAGGCGAACACCGGGGAGCTGTTTTTT. This encodes CASYKGQANTGELFF.